This TCR beta chain was observed in a study of cytomegalovirus exposure and HLA in healthy donors. General study results and limits: TCR association rates varied by HLA locus in a later analysis, with DRB1 highest and HLA-C lowest. In a later analysis, an Asian-associated ancestry cluster reportedly showed fewer N-insertions than the roughly 700-donor mean.

About this clone itself: Its antigen remains unknown.

Per the germline V gene, CDR1 is MRHNA and CDR2 is SNTAGT. The CDR3 is made up of 14 amino acids. Trimming left V 9 bases short and J 7 bases short, with 21 bases between. Researchers ran the PCR with 60 Vbeta and 13 Jbeta primers. Using immunoSEQ multiplex PCR, the repertoire was profiled, and TCRdb retains in-frame clones only, with some absent. The sample carries about 130,000 clones, 60% to 80% recorded once. This TCR was sampled from a woman in her sixties or seventies in good health and CMV-seropositive. The chain combines TRBV6-4 with TRBJ1-1; D possibly corresponds to TRBD1 (5 bases). Source material: PBMCs. The CDR3 DNA reads as TGTGCCAGTCTTGGGGGGTTCAGTATCGGTGAAGCTTTCTTT. Translation gives CASLGGFSIGEAFF.